This T cell receptor (beta chain) was recovered during a study of T cell changes during pregnancy in multiple sclerosis. This CDR3 is 16 amino acids long. CDR1 SGHTA and CDR2 FQGNSA come from the germline V gene. Trimming pared 1 base from V and 5 bases from J, leaving 15 bases between. Sequencing was performed with immunoSEQ multiplex PCR; in TCRdb, only in-frame clones are kept and a portion is missing. The sample carries roughly 120,000 clones, roughly 92% recorded once. The sample in question was peripheral blood, obtained before pregnancy. The TCR was taken from a female donor with multiple sclerosis, enrolled in a pregnancy study. J is TRBJ2-1 and V is TRBV7-2; D is possibly TRBD2 (7 bases). The CDR3, as DNA: TGTGCCAGCAGCTTAGGCGGGGGCCGCTTCAACAATGAGCAGTTCTTC. Protein product: CASSLGGGRFNNEQFF. The full variable domain, completed using reference TRBV7-2 and TRBJ2-1, is GAGVSQSPSNKVTEKGKDVELRCDPISGHTALYWYRQSLGQGLEFLIYFQGNSAPDKSGLPSDRFSAERTGGSVSTLTIQRTQQEDSAVYLCASSLGGGRFNNEQFFGPGTRLTVL.